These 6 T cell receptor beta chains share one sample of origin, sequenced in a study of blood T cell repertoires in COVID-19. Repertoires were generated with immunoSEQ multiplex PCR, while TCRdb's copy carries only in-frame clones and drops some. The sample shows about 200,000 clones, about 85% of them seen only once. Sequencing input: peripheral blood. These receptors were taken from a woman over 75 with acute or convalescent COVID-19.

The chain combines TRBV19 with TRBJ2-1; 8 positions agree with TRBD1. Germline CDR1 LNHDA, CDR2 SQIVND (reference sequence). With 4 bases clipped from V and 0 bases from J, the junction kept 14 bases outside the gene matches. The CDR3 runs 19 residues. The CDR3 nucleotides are TGTGCCAGTAGTAAACCCCAAAGAACAGGGGGGAGCTCCTACAATGAGCAGTTCTTC. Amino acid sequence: CASSKPQRTGGSSYNEQFF.

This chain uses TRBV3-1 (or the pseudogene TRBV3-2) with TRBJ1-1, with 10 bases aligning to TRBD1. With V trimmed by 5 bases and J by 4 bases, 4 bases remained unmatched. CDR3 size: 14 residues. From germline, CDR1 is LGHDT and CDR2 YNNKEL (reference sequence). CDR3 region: CASSSRDRGTEAFF. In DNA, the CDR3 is TGTGCCAGCAGCTCCCGGGACAGGGGCACTGAAGCTTTCTTT.

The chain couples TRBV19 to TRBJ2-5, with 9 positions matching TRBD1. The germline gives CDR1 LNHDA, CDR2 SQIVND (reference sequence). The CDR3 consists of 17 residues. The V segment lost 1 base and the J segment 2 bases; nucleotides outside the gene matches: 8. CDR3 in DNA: TGTGCCAGTAGTATAGGGGTACTCGGGACAGGGCAAGAGACCCAGTACTTC. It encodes CASSIGVLGTGQETQYF. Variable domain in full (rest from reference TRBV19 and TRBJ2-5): DGGITQSPKYLFRKEGQNVTLSCEQNLNHDAMYWYRQDPGQGLRLIYYSQIVNDFQKGDIAEGYSVSREKKESFPLTVTSAQKNPTAFYLCASSIGVLGTGQETQYFGPGTRLLVL.

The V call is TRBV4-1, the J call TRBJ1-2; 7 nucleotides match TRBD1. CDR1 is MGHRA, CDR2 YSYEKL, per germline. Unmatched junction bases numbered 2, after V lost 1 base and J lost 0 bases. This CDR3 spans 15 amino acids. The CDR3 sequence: CASSQGTGPNYGYTF. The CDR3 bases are TGCGCCAGCAGCCAAGGGACAGGTCCTAACTATGGCTACACCTTC.

The CDR3 loop reads CASRPTGGSAEAFF. As DNA, the CDR3 is TGCGCCAGCAGACCAACAGGGGGCAGCGCTGAAGCTTTCTTT. The genes are TRBV5-1 and TRBJ1-1, with 9 bases that match TRBD1. Germline V CDR1 and CDR2: SGHRS, YFSETQ. V dropped 5 bases and J dropped 6; count of bases not matched to a gene: 8. CDR3 length equals 14 residues.

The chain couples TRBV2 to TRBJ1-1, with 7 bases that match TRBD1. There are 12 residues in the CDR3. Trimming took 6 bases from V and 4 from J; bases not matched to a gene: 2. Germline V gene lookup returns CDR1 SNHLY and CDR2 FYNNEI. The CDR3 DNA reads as TGTGCCAGCAGGACAGGGCCCACTGAAGCTTTCTTT. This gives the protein CASRTGPTEAFF.